The present T cell receptor (beta chain) was sequenced within a study of tissue T cells after allogeneic stem cell transplantation. Regarding the study as a whole: Across patients, clones rarely overlapped, yet motif clusters were shared tissue-specifically. Tissue-detected TCR repertoire was only partly captured by blood and spleen T cells.

In the case of this clone: Antigen specificity is unknown. Gene names are the mouse ones. The CDR3 is cut off 1 residue early in the read; its end comes from the germline J gene.

CDR3 size: 15 residues. With 2 bases clipped from V and 3 bases from J, the junction kept 5 bases outside the gene matches. Per the germline V gene, CDR1 is SGHSN and CDR2 is HYEKVE. TCRbeta CDR3 was sequenced at survey depth with template counts. Clones were read by immunoSEQ multiplex PCR, and TCRdb kept only the in-frame ones, dropping some. The profile covers 40,000 to 60,000 clones, with around 70% appearing a single time and roughly 0.77% taken by the ten largest. The sequencing sample was made of sorted cells pooled from one or two spleens. The J gene is TRBJ2-5, the V gene TRBV12-1; 9 bases match TRBD2. This TCR came from a pool of C57BL/6 mice in good health. The CDR3 DNA, read in part, is TGTGCCAGCTCTCCCAAACTGGGGGGACAAGACACCCAGTAC. Its protein product is CASSPKLGGQDTQY. The CDR3 as a whole reads CASSPKLGGQDTQYF.